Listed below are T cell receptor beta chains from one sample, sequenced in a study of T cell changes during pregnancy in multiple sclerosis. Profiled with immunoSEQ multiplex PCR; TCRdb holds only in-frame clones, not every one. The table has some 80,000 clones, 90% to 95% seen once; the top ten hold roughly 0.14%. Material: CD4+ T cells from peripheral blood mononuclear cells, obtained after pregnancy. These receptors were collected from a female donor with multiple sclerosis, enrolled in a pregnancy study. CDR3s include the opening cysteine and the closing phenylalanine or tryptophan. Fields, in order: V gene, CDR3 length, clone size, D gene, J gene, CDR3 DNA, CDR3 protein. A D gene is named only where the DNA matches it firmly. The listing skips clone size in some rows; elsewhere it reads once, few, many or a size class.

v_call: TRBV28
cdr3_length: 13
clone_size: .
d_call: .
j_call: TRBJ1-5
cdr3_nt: TGTGCCACCTCTACCTATAGCAATCAGCCCCAGCATTTT
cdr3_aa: CATSTYSNQPQHF

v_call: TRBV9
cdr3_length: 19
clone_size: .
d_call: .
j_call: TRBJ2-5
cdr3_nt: TGTGCCAGCAGCGTAGGCCCTCTTCGGCGAGGGGGGGGCCAAGAGACCCAGTACTTC
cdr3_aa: CASSVGPLRRGGGQETQYF

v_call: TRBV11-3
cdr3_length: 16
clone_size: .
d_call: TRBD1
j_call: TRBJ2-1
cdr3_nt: TGTGCCAGCAGCAAGTCAGGGACAGGGACCTACAATGAGCAGTTCTTC
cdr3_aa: CASSKSGTGTYNEQFF

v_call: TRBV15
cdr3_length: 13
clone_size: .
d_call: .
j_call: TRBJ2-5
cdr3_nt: TGTGCCACCAGCAGAGTCACACCCGAGACCCAGTACTTC
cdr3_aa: CATSRVTPETQYF

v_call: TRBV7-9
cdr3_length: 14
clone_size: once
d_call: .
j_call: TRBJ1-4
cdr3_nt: TGTGCCAGCAGCTTATTGACAGCAAATGAAAAACTGTTTTTT
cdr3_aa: CASSLLTANEKLFF

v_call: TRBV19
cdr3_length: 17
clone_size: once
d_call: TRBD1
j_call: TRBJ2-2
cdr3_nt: TGTGCCAGTAGTATTGGGTCGACAGGGGCAAACACCGGGGAGCTGTTTTTT
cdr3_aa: CASSIGSTGANTGELFF

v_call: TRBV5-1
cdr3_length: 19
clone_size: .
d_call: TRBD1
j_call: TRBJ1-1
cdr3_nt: TGCGCCAGCAGCTTGGTCCCTCAGACAGGGGGCGAATTCGGCACTGAAGCTTTCTTT
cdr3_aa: CASSLVPQTGGEFGTEAFF

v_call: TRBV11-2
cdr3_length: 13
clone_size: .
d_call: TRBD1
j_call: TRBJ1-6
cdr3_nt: TGTGCCACGGGAGGACAGGGTGACTCACCCCTCCACTTT
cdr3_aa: CATGGQGDSPLHF

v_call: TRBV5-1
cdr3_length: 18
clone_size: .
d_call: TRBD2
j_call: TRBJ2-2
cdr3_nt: TGCGCCAGCAGCTTGGCCCCCGGGACTAGCGGTAACACCGGGGAGCTGTTTTTT
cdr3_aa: CASSLAPGTSGNTGELFF

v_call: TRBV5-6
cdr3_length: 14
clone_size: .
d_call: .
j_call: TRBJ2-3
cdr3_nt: TGTGCCAGCAGCCGGCGAGGAAGGGGAGATACGCAGTATTTT
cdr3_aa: CASSRRGRGDTQYF

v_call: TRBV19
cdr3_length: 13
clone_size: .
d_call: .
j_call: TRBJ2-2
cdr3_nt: TGTGCCAGTTCCCGGGAGATGACCGGGGAGCTGTTTTTT
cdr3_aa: CASSREMTGELFF

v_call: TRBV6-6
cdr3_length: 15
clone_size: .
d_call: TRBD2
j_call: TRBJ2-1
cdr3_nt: TGTGCCAGCAGGGAACCCGGACTAGTTCTAAATGAGCAGTTCTTC
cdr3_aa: CASREPGLVLNEQFF

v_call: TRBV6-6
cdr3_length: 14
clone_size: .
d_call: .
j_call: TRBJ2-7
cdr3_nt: TGTGCCAGCATAGCCGACGGGACTTTCTACGAGCAGTACTTC
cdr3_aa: CASIADGTFYEQYF

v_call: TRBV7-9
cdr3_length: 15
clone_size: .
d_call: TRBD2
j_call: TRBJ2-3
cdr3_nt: TGTGCCAGCAGCGGACTAGCGGAGAACACAGATACGCAGTATTTT
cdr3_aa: CASSGLAENTDTQYF

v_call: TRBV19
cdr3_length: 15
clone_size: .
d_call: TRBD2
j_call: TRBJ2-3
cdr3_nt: TGTGCCAGTAGACTGACTAGCGGGAGGACAGATACGCAGTATTTT
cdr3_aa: CASRLTSGRTDTQYF

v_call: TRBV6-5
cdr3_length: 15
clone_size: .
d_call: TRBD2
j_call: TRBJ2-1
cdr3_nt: TGTGCCAGCAGCTACCCGGGACTATCCTACAATGAGCAGTTCTTC
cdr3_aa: CASSYPGLSYNEQFF

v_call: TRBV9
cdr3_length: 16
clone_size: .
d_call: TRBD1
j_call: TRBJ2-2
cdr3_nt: TGTGCCAGCAGCCAAGTAGGGACAGCGAACACCGGGGAGCTGTTTTTT
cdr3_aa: CASSQVGTANTGELFF

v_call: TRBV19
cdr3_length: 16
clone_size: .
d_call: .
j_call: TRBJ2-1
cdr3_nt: TGTGCCAGTAGTATTAGTACGAGGCTTTCCTACAATGAGCAGTTCTTC
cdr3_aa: CASSISTRLSYNEQFF

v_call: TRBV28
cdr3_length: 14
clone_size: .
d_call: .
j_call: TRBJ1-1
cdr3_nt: TGTGCCAGCGGGGAACTGACTACGGCCACTGAAGCTTTCTTT
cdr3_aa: CASGELTTATEAFF

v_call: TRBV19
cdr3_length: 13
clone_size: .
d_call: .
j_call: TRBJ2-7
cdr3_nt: TGTGCCAGTAGTATAGGGAGTTCCTACGAGCAGTACTTC
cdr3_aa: CASSIGSSYEQYF

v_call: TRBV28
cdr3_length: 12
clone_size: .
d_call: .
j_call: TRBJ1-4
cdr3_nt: TGTGCCAGCGGGGGCCCTGTAGAAAAACTGTTTTTT
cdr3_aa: CASGGPVEKLFF

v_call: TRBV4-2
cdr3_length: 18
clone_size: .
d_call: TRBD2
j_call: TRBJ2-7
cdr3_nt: TGTGCCAGCAGCCAAGATCGGGGGACTAGCGGGAGTGCGTACGAGCAGTACTTC
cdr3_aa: CASSQDRGTSGSAYEQYF

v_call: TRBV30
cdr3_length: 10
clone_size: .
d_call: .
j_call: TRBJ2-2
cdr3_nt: TGTGCCTTACAGGGTGGGGAGCTGTTTTTT
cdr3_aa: CALQGGELFF

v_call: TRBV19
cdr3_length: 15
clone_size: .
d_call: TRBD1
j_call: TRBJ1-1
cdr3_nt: TGTGCCAGTAGACCGGGACAGGGGCGGAACACTGAAGCTTTCTTT
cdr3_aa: CASRPGQGRNTEAFF

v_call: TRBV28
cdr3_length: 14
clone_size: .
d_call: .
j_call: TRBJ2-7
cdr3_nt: TGTGCCAGCAGCTACCAGGGGTTTGCCTACGAGCAGTACTTC
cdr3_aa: CASSYQGFAYEQYF

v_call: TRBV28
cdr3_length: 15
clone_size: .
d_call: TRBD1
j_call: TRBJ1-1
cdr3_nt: TGTGCCAGCAGTCGGACAGGGGGCGTGGACACTGAAGCTTTCTTT
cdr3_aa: CASSRTGGVDTEAFF

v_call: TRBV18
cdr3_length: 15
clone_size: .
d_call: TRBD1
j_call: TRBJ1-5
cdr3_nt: TGTGCCAGCTCAAGGGGACAGGGAGGGGAACAGCCCCAGCATTTT
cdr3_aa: CASSRGQGGEQPQHF

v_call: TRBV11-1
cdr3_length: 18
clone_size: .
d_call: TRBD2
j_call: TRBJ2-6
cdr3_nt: TGTGCCAGCACCCTAATAGCGGGAGGATTCTCTGGGGCCAACGTCCTGACTTTC
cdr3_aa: CASTLIAGGFSGANVLTF

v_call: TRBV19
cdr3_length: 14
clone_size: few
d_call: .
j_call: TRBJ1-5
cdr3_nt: TGTGCCAGTAGTGTTCAGGGTTCGGATCAGCCCCAGCATTTT
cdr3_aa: CASSVQGSDQPQHF

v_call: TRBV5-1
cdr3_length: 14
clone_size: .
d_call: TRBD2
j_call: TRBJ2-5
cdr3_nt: TGCGCCAGCAGCTTTAGCGGGAGGCGAGAGACCCAGTACTTC
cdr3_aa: CASSFSGRRETQYF

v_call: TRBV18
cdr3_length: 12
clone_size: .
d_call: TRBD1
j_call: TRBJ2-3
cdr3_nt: TGTGCCAGCTCACCCGACAGGGATCAGCAGTATTTT
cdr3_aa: CASSPDRDQQYF

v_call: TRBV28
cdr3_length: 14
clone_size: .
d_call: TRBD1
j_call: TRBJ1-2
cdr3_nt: TGTGCCAGCAGTTCCGGGACAGGGACGTCCGGCTACACCTTC
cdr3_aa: CASSSGTGTSGYTF

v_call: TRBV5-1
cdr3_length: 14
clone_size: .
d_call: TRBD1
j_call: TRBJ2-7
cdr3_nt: TGCGCCAGCAGACAGGGGCCGAACTCCTACGAGCAGTACTTC
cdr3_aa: CASRQGPNSYEQYF

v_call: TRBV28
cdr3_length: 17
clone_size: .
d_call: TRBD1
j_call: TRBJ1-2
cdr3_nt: TGTGCCAGCAGTGCCCTAAAGGTGGGACAGAGTTCTCATGGCTACACCTTC
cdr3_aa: CASSALKVGQSSHGYTF

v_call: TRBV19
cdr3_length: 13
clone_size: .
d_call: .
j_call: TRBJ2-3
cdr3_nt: TGTGCCAGTAGTATATCGACAGCAGATACGCAGTATTTT
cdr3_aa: CASSISTADTQYF

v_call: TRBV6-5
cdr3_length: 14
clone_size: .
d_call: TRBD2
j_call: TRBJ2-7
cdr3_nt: TGTGCCAGCAGTTACCCCGGGAGGGCCTACGAGCAGTACTTC
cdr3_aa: CASSYPGRAYEQYF

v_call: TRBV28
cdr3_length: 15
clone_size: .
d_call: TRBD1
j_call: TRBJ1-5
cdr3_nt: TGTGCCAGCCGTACAGGGGCCTATAGCAATCAGCCCCAGCATTTT
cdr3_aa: CASRTGAYSNQPQHF

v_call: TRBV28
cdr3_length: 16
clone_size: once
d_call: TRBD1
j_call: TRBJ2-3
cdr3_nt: TGTGCCAGCAATTTCAGACAGGGGGCCCTCACAGATACGCAGTATTTT
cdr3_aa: CASNFRQGALTDTQYF

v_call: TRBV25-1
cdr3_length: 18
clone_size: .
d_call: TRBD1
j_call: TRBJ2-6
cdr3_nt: TGTGCCAGCAGTGATGTTGGGACAGGGGTCTCTGGGGCCAACGTCCTGACTTTC
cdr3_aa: CASSDVGTGVSGANVLTF

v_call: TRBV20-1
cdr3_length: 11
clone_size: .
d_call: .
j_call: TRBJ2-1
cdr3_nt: TGCAGCCGCGTACGGTACGGTGAGCAGTTCTTC
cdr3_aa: CSRVRYGEQFF

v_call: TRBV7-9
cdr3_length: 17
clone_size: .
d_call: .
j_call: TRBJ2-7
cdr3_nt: TGTGCCAGCAGCTTAGCTAGGGTCGGGGGTAGGTCCTACGAGCAGTACTTC
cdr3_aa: CASSLARVGGRSYEQYF

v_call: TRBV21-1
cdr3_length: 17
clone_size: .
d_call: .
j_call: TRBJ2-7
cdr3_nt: TGTGCCAGCAGCAAAAAGTTCACTAGCGGGAGCTTTTACGAGCAGTACTTC
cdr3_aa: CASSKKFTSGSFYEQYF

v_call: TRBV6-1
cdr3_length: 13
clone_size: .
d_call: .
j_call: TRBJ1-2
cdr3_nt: TGTGCCAGCAGTGAGACACGTCACTATGGCTACACCTTC
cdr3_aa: CASSETRHYGYTF

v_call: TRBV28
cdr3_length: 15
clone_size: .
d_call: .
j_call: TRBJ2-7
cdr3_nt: TGTGCCAGCAACCCCTCTAGCGAGAACTACTACGAGCAGTACTTC
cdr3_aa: CASNPSSENYYEQYF

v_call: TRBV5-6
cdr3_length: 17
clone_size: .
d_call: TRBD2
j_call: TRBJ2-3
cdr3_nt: TGTGCCAGCAGCTTGGCCACCGGGAGGCTAGGCGGAGATACGCAGTATTTT
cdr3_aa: CASSLATGRLGGDTQYF

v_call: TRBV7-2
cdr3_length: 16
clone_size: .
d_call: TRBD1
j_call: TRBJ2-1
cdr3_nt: TGTGCCAGCAGCCGCACCGGGACAGGGCCCTACAATGAGCAGTTCTTC
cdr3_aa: CASSRTGTGPYNEQFF

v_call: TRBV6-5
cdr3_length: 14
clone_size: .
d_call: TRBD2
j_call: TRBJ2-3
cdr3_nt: TGTGCCAGCACCCCGGGGGGAAGGGCAGATACGCAGTATTTT
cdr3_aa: CASTPGGRADTQYF